Listed here are 17 T cell receptor beta chains from one sample, sequenced in a study of T cell clonality in common variable immunodeficiency. Sequenced by immunoSEQ multiplex PCR; TCRdb stores in-frame clones only, minus some. The counts give over 35,000 clones, none of them seen only once; about 0.67% is held by the top ten. Sequences were obtained from peripheral blood mononuclear cells. These TCRs come from a person aged 18 to 70 in good health.

This clone occurred many times. Read coverage stops 3 residues before the CDR3 terminus; the germline J gene supplies the remainder. The V call is TRBV7-8, the J call TRBJ1-2; 7 bases are a match to TRBD1. The CDR3 has 15 amino acids. Germline CDR1 and CDR2: SGHVS and FQNEAQ. Germline trimming cut 7 bases from V and 7 bases from J; bases unmatched to any gene: 15. The covered CDR3 bases are TGTGCCAGCACCCCGAGGGAGGGGGCGCGTCCTGGC. Protein product: CASTPREGARPG. Given in full, the CDR3 is CASTPREGARPGYTF.

This clone was seen ten or more times. The observed sequence ends 3 residues before the CDR3 terminus, with the missing tail filled in from the germline J gene. V and J are TRBV30 and TRBJ1-5, with 7 positions matching TRBD1. Germline loops: CDR1 GTSNPN, CDR2 SVGIG (reference sequence). V shed 3 bases, J shed 6 bases, and the junction held 8 bases outside the gene matches. This CDR3 is 14 amino acids long. This chain's CDR3 is CAWRTTGTGQPQHF. The CDR3 bases that were read are TGTGCCTGGAGAACGACAGGGACGGGTCAGCCC.

Ten or more counts support this clone. The read halts 3 residues ahead of the CDR3 end, with the missing end drawn from the germline J gene. The V call is TRBV7-9, the J call TRBJ2-3; no clear D gene. Trimming took 5 bases from V and 2 from J, leaving 11 bases between them. The CDR3 is made up of 14 amino acids. Germline V lookup: CDR1 SEHNR, CDR2 FQNEAQ (reference sequence). CDR3 amino acids: CASSGTINTDTQYF. The DNA read from the CDR3 is TGTGCCAGCAGCGGCACGATAAACACAGATACG.

This clone was seen only a few times. The read gets to within 3 residues of the CDR3 end, and the germline J gene fills in the rest. The chain is built from TRBV7-9 and TRBJ2-7; D not certain. The CDR3 is 12 amino acids. The germline CDR1 and CDR2 sequences are SEHNR and FQNEAQ (reference sequence). V lost 5 bases, J lost 4 bases, and 9 bases lay in between. Here the CDR3 reads CASSVGQYEQYF. Partial CDR3 DNA: TGTGCCAGCAGCGTAGGGCAGTACGAG. The whole variable domain, remainder taken from reference TRBV7-9 and TRBJ2-7, is DTGVSQNPRHKITKRGQNVTFRCDPISEHNRLYWYRQTLGQGPEFLTYFQNEAQLEKSRLLSDRFSAERPKGSFSTLEIQRTEQGDSAMYLCASSVGQYEQYFGPGTRLTVT.

The sample holds many counts of this clone. The CDR3 goes on 3 residues after the read ends, and that part is filled in from the germline J gene. Other DNA variants within this sample encode the same CDR3. V and J are TRBV14 and TRBJ2-7, with 10 bases aligning to TRBD1. After removal of 5 bases from V and 3 bases from J, the junction contained 7 bases not matched to a gene. This CDR3 contains 15 residues. Per the germline V gene, CDR1 is SGHDN and CDR2 is FVKESK. CDR3 bases read: TGTGCCAGCAGCTTCGGGACAGGGGTTTTCTACGAG. Protein: CASSFGTGVFYE. The whole CDR3 sequence is CASSFGTGVFYEQYF. The variable domain in full, completed from reference TRBV14 and TRBJ2-7, reads EAGVTQFPSHSVIEKGQTVTLRCDPISGHDNLYWYRRVMGKEIKFLLHFVKESKQDESGMPNNRFLAERTGGTYSTLKVQPAELEDSGVYFCASSFGTGVFYEQYFGPGTRLTVT.

This clone was seen at least ten times. The read ends 3 residues before the CDR3 terminus; that terminus is restored from the germline J gene. This sequence joins TRBV4-1 and TRBJ1-1; 7 nucleotides line up with TRBD1. Unmatched junction bases numbered 2, after V lost 3 bases and J lost 1 base. This CDR3 is built from 14 residues. Per the germline V gene, CDR1 is MGHRA and CDR2 is YSYEKL. CDR3 DNA (partial): TGCGCCAGCAGCCACGGGACAGAGAACACTGAA. Protein sequence: CASSHGTENTE. The complete CDR3 reads CASSHGTENTEAFF.

This clone came up many times. The read stops 3 residues short of the end of the CDR3; the missing end is completed from the germline J gene. This chain uses TRBV29-1 with TRBJ2-7; tentative D call: TRBD1 (6 bases). The CDR3 extends over 17 amino acids. Germline CDR1 and CDR2: SQVTM and ANQGSEA. V was pared by 7 bases and J by 2 bases, with 27 bases between. The chain's CDR3 is CSAVPLSTGSSAYEQYF. CDR3 bases read: TGCAGCGCCGTACCCCTGTCCACAGGGTCATCGGCCTACGAG.

This clone has at least ten counts. The read comes to an end 3 residues before the CDR3 does, leaving the germline J gene to fill in the end. The rearrangement joins TRBV15 to TRBJ2-7, with 7 bases lining up with TRBD1. Trimming took 6 bases from V and 2 from J; bases not matched to a gene: 7. Looked up from germline, CDR1 is LNHNV and CDR2 is YYDKDF (reference sequence). This CDR3 is built from 14 residues. The covered CDR3 bases are TGTGCCACCAGAAGAACGGGACAGCCCTACGAG. This encodes CATRRTGQPYE. In full, the CDR3 reads CATRRTGQPYEQYF.

This clone has more than one count but fewer than ten. This probably arose from a read error, given a far larger clone one base away. Read coverage stops 3 residues before the CDR3 terminus; the germline J gene supplies the remainder. The chain links TRBV30 to TRBJ2-1; TRBD2 matches 13 bases. V was clipped by 1 base and J by 6 bases; unmatched bases: 9. Looked up from germline, CDR1 is GTSNPN and CDR2 is SVGIG (reference sequence). This CDR3 comprises 17 residues. The CDR3 DNA, read in part, is TGTGCCTGGAGTGGTGTAACTAGCGGGAGGGCCATCAATGAG. This sequence encodes CAWSGVTSGRAINE. The full CDR3 sequence reads CAWSGVTSGRAINEQFF.

The table lists this clone with many counts. Different DNA sequences within this sample yield the same CDR3. CDR3 bases read: TGTGCCAGTAGTATTGTGGGGGGGGCCACCAACGAG. It yields the protein CASSIVGGATNE. The CDR3 in its entirety is CASSIVGGATNEQYF. The chain combines TRBV19 with TRBJ2-7; D may be TRBD2 (7 bases). The read terminates 3 residues ahead of where the CDR3 ends, so the germline J gene completes it. V lost 3 bases to trimming and J lost 5 bases, with 17 bases between them. Germline values: CDR1 LNHDA, CDR2 SQIVND (reference sequence). This CDR3 is built from 15 residues.

This clone was found many times. Sequencing ends 3 residues short of the CDR3 end; the germline J gene provides the rest. This sequence joins TRBV5-1 and TRBJ2-3, with 8 nucleotides matching TRBD1. The CDR3 loop spans 17 amino acids. Losses at the gene ends were 0 bases for V and 3 bases for J; bases not matched to a gene: 9. The V gene's germline CDR1 is SGHRS and CDR2 YFSETQ. The sequenced CDR3 bases are TGCGCCAGCAGCTTGGCCCCAGGGGGCATGACAACAGATACG. Amino acids: CASSLAPGGMTTDT. The CDR3 in full is CASSLAPGGMTTDTQYF.

This clone was seen ten or more times. The missing CDR3 end, 3 residues past where the read stops, is filled in from the germline J gene. The rearrangement joins TRBV5-1 to TRBJ1-4, with D maybe TRBD1 (5 bases). CDR1 is SGHRS, CDR2 YFSETQ, per germline. V lost 0 bases and J 3 bases, leaving 9 bases between the germline ends. This CDR3 has 15 residues. CDR3 protein: CASSLAAQANEKLFF. CDR3 bases read: TGCGCCAGCAGCTTGGCCGCACAGGCTAATGAAAAA.

This clone has at least ten counts. The CDR3 end lies 3 residues beyond the end of the read and is filled in from the germline J gene. The V call is TRBV20-1, the J call TRBJ2-2, with 13 bases matching TRBD2. The CDR3 loop spans 17 amino acids. Trimming at V came to 6 bases and at J to 6 bases, leaving 13 bases not matched to a gene. Germline loops: CDR1 DFQATT, CDR2 SNEGSKA (reference sequence). The CDR3 region is CSATQSPGLAGAGELFF. CDR3 DNA (partial): TGCAGTGCAACTCAATCTCCCGGACTAGCGGGGGCCGGGGAG.

This clone was counted at least ten times. The read finishes 3 residues shy of the CDR3 end, and the germline J gene is used to complete it. The chain links TRBV7-2 to TRBJ2-1; a weak D match, TRBD1 (5 bases). Germline-derived CDR1 and CDR2 are SGHTA and FQGNSA. Trimming shortened V by 3 bases and J by 0 bases, and 6 bases separated the two germline ends. The CDR3 extends over 14 amino acids. The CDR3 spells CASSFQGSYNEQFF. Partial CDR3 DNA: TGTGCCAGCAGCTTCCAGGGCTCCTACAATGAG. Drawing the rest from reference TRBV7-2 and TRBJ2-1, the complete variable domain is GAGVSQSPSNKVTEKGKDVELRCDPISGHTALYWYRQSLGQGLEFLIYFQGNSAPDKSGLPSDRFSAERTGGSVSTLTIQRTQQEDSAVYLCASSFQGSYNEQFFGPGTRLTVL.

This clone was counted at least ten times. The read comes to an end 3 residues before the CDR3 does, leaving the germline J gene to fill in the end. The rearrangement links TRBV19 to TRBJ1-6; 8 bases agree with TRBD1. CDR1 is LNHDA, CDR2 SQIVND, per germline (reference sequence). V lost 5 bases to trimming and J lost 8 bases; unmatched junction nucleotides: 8. The CDR3 length is 15 residues. The part of the CDR3 DNA that was read is TGTGCCAGTAGTGGGGACAGGATGGGCGATTCACCC. Translation: CASSGDRMGDSP. The full CDR3 protein is CASSGDRMGDSPLHF.

This clone was observed at least ten times. From the germline J gene comes the end of the CDR3, since the read stops 3 residues before it. The V and J genes are TRBV11-1 and TRBJ2-1, with D maybe TRBD1 (6 bases). CDR3 length equals 15 residues. Germline-derived CDR1 and CDR2 are SGHAT and FQDESV (reference sequence). The V and J ends lost 3 bases and 2 bases respectively, with 11 bases between them. CDR3 bases read: TGTGCCAGCAGCTTGTCCCAGGGGACCTACAATGAG. Protein: CASSLSQGTYNE. The whole CDR3 protein reads CASSLSQGTYNEQFF.

This clone was observed many times. The CDR3 end falls 3 residues outside the read, so it is completed with the germline J gene. The V gene is TRBV5-4, the J gene TRBJ1-6, with 9 bases that match TRBD1. V was clipped by 4 bases and J by 10 bases; unmatched bases: 3. Germline V gene lookup returns CDR1 SGHNT and CDR2 YYREEE (reference sequence). This CDR3 is 13 amino acids long. This CDR3 is CASSPTGGSPLHF. Partial CDR3 DNA: TGTGCCAGCAGCCCAACAGGGGGCTCACCC.